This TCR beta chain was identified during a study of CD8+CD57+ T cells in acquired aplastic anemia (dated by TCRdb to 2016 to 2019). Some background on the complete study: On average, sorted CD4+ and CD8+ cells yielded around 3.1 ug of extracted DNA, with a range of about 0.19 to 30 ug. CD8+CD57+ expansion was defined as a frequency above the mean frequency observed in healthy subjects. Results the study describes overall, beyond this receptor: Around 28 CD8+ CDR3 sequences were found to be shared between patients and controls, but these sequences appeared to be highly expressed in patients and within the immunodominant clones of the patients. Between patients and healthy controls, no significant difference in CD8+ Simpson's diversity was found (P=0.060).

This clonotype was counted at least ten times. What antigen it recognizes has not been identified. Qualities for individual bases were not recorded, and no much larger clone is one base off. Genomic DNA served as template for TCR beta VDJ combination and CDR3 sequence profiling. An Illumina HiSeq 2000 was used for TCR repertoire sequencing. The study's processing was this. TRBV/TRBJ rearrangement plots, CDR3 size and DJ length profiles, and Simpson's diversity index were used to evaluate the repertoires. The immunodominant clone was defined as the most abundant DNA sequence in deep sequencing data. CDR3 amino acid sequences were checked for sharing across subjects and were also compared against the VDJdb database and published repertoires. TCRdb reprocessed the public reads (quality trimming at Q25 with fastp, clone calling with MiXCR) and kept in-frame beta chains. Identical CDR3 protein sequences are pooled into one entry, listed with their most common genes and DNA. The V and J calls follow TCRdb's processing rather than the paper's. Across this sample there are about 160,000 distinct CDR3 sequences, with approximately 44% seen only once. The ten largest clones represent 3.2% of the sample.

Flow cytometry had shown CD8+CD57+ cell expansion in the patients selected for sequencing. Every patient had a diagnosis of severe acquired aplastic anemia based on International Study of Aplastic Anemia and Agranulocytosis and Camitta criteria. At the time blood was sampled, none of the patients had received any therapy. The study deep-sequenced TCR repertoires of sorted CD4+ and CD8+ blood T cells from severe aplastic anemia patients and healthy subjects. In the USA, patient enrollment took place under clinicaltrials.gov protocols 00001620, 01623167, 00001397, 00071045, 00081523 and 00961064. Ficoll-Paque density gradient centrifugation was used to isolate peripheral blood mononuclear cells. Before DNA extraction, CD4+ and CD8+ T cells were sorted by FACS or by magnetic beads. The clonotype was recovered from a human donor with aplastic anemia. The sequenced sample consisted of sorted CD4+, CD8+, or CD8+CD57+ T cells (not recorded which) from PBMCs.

CDR3 protein: CATRTGIGQPQHF. The DNA sequence is TGTGCTACTCGGACAGGGATCGGACAGCCCCAGCATTTT. The chain joins TRBV6-1 to TRBJ1-5, and TRBD1 aligns with 8 junction nucleotides. CDR1 and CDR2 (MNHNS, SASEGT) derive from the germline V gene. The CDR3 goes from the cysteine to the phenylalanine over 13 residues. Left in the record is the CDR3 DNA by itself, 39 bases read in frame from the first base.